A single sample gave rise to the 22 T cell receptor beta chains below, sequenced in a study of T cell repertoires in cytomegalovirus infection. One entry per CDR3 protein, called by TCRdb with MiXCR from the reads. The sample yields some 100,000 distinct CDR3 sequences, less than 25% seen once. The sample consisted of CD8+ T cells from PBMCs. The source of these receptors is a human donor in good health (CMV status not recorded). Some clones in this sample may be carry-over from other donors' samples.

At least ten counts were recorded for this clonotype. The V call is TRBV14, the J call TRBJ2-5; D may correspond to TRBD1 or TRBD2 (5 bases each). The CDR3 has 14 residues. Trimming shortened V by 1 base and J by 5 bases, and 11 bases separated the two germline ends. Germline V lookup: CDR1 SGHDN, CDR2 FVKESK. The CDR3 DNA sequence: TGTGCCAGCAGCCAAGTTCGGGGCGCGGAGACCCAGTACTTC. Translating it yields CASSQVRGAETQYF.

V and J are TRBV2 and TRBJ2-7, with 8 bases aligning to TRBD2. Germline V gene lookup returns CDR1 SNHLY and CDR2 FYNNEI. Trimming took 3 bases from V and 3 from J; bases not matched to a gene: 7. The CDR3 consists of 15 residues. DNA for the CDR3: TGTGCCAGCAGTGAGGAACTAGCGGCCCTCTACGAGCAGTACTTC. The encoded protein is CASSEELAALYEQYF.

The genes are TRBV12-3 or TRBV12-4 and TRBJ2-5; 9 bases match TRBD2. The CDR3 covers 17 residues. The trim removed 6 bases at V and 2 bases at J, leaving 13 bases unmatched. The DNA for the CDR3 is TGTGCCAGCAGCTCCACAATAGCGGGAGAAGGGCAAGAGACCCAGTACTTC. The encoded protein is CASSSTIAGEGQETQYF.

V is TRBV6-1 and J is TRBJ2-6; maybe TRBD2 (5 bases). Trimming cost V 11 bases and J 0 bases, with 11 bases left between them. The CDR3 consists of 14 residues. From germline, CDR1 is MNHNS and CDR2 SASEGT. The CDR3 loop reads CAHAGGSGANVLTF. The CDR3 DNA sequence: TGTGCCCACGCCGGAGGCTCTGGGGCCAACGTCCTGACTTTC.

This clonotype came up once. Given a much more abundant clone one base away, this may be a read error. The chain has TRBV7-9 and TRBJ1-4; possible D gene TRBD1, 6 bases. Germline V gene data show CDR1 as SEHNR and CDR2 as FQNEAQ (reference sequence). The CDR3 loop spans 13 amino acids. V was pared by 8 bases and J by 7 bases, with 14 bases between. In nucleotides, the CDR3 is TGTGCCAGCGGGCCCGGAGGGGGTGAAAAACTGTTTTTT. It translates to CASGPGGGEKLFF.

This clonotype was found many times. The DNA for the CDR3 is TGTGCCAGCAGCCTGGACAGGGGAGACGAGCAGTTCTTC. Translated: CASSLDRGDEQFF. The chain couples TRBV7-2 to TRBJ2-1; TRBD1 aligns across 9 bases. The CDR3 has 13 amino acids. CDR1 and CDR2 (germline): SGHTA, FQGNSA. J was trimmed by 10 bases and V by 5 bases; bases with no gene match: 6. The full variable domain, in which reference TRBV7-2 and TRBJ2-1 provide the parts outside the CDR3, is GAGVSQSPSNKVTEKGKDVELRCDPISGHTALYWYRQSLGQGLEFLIYFQGNSAPDKSGLPSDRFSAERTGGSVSTLTIQRTQQEDSAVYLCASSLDRGDEQFFGPGTRLTVL.

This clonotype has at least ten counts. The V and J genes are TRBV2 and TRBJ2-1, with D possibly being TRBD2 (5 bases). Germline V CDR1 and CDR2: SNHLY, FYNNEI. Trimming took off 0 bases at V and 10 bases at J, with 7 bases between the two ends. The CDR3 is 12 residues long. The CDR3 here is CASSEAGREQFF. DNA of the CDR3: TGTGCCAGCAGTGAAGCAGGGAGAGAGCAGTTCTTC.

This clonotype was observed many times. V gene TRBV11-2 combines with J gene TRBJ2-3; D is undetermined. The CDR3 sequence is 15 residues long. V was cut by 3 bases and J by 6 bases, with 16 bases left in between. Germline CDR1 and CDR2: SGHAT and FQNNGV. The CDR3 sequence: CASSFRGRRLDTQYF. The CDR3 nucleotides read TGTGCCAGCAGCTTCCGAGGCAGGCGTCTCGATACGCAGTATTTT.

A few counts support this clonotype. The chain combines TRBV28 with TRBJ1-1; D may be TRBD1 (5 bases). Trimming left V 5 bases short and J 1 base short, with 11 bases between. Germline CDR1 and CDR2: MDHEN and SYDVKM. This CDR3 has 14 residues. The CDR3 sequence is CASSLLGANTEAFF. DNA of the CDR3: TGTGCCAGCAGTCTCCTCGGGGCGAACACTGAAGCTTTCTTT.

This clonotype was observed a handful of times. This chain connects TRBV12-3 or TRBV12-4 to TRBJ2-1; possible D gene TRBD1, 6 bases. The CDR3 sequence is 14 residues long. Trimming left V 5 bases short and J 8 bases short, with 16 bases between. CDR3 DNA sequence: TGTGCCAGCAGTGTTACAGGGTTCGGTGATGAGCAGTTCTTC. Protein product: CASSVTGFGDEQFF.

In nucleotides, the CDR3 is TGTGCCAGTAGTATGGGGCATTCTTACGAGCAGTACTTC. It encodes CASSMGHSYEQYF. J is TRBJ2-7 and V is TRBV19; possible D gene TRBD1, 5 bases. The CDR3 totals 13 residues. Germline V gene sequence: CDR1 LNHDA, CDR2 SQIVND (reference sequence). V lost 3 bases, J lost 4 bases, and 10 bases lay in between. Filled out from reference TRBV19 and TRBJ2-7, the complete variable domain reads DGGITQSPKYLFRKEGQNVTLSCEQNLNHDAMYWYRQDPGQGLRLIYYSQIVNDFQKGDIAEGYSVSREKKESFPLTVTSAQKNPTAFYLCASSMGHSYEQYFGPGTRLTVT.

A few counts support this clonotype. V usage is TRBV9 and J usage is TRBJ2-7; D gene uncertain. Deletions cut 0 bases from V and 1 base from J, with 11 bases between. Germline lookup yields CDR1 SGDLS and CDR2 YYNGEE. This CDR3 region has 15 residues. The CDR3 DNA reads TGTGCCAGCAGCGTAGGAAATAGTCGGTCCTACGAGCAGTACTTC. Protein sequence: CASSVGNSRSYEQYF. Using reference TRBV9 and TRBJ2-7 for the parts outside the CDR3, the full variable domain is DSGVTQTPKHLITATGQRVTLRCSPRSGDLSVYWYQQSLDQGLQFLIQYYNGEERAKGNILERFSAQQFPDLHSELNLSSLELGDSALYFCASSVGNSRSYEQYFGPGTRLTVT.

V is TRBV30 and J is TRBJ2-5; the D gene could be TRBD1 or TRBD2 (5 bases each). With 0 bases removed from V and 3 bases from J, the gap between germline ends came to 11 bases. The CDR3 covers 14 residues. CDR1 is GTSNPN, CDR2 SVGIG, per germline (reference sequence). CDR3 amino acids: CAWSVQQEEETQYF. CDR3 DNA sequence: TGTGCCTGGAGTGTACAACAGGAGGAAGAGACCCAGTACTTC.

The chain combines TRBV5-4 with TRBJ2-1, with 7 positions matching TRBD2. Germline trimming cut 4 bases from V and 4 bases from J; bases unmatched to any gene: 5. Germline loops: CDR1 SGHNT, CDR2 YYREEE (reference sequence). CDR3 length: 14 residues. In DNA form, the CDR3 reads TGTGCCAGCAGCGCCCCGGGACTATACAATGAGCAGTTCTTC. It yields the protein CASSAPGLYNEQFF.

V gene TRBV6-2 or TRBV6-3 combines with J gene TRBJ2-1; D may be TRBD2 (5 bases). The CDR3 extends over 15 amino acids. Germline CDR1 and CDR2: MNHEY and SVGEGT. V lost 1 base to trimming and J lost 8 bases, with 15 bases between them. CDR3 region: CASSYLASPGDEQFF. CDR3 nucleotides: TGTGCCAGCAGTTACTTAGCTAGCCCCGGCGATGAGCAGTTCTTC.

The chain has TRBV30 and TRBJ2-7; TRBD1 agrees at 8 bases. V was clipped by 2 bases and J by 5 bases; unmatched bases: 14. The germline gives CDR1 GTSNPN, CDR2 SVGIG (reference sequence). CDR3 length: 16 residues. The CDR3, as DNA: TGTGCCTGGAGTCCAACTTTTAGGACAGGGTACCACGAGCAGTACTTC. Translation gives CAWSPTFRTGYHEQYF.

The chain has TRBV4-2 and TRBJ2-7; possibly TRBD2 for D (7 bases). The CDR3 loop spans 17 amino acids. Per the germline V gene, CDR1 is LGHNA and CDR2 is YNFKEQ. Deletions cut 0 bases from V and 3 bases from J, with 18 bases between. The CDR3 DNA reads TGTGCCAGCAGCCAAGATCCCGGAGGGGGGGTCTTCTACGAGCAGTACTTC. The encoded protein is CASSQDPGGGVFYEQYF.

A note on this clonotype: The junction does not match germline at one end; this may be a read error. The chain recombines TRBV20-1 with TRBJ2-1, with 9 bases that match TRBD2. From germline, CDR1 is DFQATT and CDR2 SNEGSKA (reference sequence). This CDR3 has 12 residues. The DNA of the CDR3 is TGCAGTCCTAGCGGGGCCTACAATGAGCAGTTCTTC. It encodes CSPSGAYNEQFF.

CDR3 sequence reads: CSARKVDTQYF. The CDR3 DNA follows: TGCAGTGCTAGAAAAGTAGATACGCAGTATTTT. This chain joins TRBV20-1 and TRBJ2-3, with no clear D. CDR3 length: 11 amino acids. The germline V gene encodes CDR1 DFQATT and CDR2 SNEGSKA (reference sequence). V was clipped by 2 bases and J by 5 bases, with 5 bases between them.

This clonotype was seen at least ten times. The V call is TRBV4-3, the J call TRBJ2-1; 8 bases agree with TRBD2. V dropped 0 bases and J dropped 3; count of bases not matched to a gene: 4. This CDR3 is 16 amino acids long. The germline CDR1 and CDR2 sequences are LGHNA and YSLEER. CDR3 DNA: TGCGCCAGCAGCCAAGATCAGGCGGGAGGCTACAATGAGCAGTTCTTC. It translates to CASSQDQAGGYNEQFF.

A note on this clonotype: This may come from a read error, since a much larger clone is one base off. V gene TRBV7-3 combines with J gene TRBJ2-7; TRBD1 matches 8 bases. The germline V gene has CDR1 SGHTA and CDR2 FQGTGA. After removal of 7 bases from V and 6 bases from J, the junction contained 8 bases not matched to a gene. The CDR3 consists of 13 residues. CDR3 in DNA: TGTGCCAGCATACCTCAGGGGGCGGCCGAGCAGTACTTC. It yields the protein CASIPQGAAEQYF.

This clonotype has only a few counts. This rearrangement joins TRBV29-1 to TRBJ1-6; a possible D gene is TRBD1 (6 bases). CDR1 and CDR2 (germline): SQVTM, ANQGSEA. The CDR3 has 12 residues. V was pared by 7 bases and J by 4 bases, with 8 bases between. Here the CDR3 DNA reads TGCAGCGAGGGGGATTATAATTCACCCCTCCACTTT. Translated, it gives CSEGDYNSPLHF.